The next 29 T cell receptor beta chains were all read from a single sample in a study of shared T cell receptors in the human thymus. Method: immunoSEQ multiplex PCR; TCRdb's copy keeps in-frame clones and lacks some. The data contain fewer than 700,000 clones, 88% of them singletons. These data were likewise used in another study, on human thymus T cells.

Sample: thymocytes. These receptor sequences come from a boy less than two years old with a congenital heart defect.

The chain joins TRBV4-2 to TRBJ2-7; 10 bases agree with TRBD2. Germline CDR1 reads LGHNA; CDR2 reads YNFKEQ. V lost 8 bases to trimming and J lost 6 bases; unmatched junction nucleotides: 7. The CDR3 runs to 13 residues. The CDR3 sequence: CASQAGGPCEQYF. DNA for the CDR3: TGTGCCAGCCAAGCGGGAGGGCCTTGCGAGCAGTACTTC.

The chain combines TRBV5-4 with TRBJ2-1; 11 bases are shared with TRBD2. This CDR3 has 16 amino acids. The germline V gene has CDR1 SGHNT and CDR2 YYREEE (reference sequence). The junction had 4 bases not matched to a gene; V was cut back by 1 base and J by 4 bases. CDR3 nucleotide sequence: TGTGCCAGCAGCTTGCGGCTAGCGGGAGGTTACAATGAGCAGTTCTTC. This codes for CASSLRLAGGYNEQFF.

Regarding this clone: Other nucleotide sequences in the sample specify the same CDR3. The CDR3 reads CASSYPTGYEQYF. The CDR3 bases are TGTGCCAGCAGTTACCCGACAGGCTACGAGCAGTACTTC. J is TRBJ2-7 and V is TRBV6-6; tentative D call: TRBD1 (6 bases). CDR1 and CDR2 from the germline V gene are MNHNY and SVGAGI (reference sequence). V lost 2 bases, J lost 3 bases, and 8 bases lay in between. The CDR3 runs 13 residues.

The CDR3 DNA reads as TGTGCCAGCAGCGTTGCGCGCGGGTTTAACACCATATATTTT. As protein: CASSVARGFNTIYF. The chain carries TRBV11-3 and TRBJ1-3; D is ambiguous. The ends were cut back, 5 bases at V and 7 bases at J, with 15 bases in the middle. CDR3 size: 14 residues. Germline values: CDR1 SGHNT, CDR2 YENEEA.

This chain links TRBV5-4 with TRBJ1-3; D is unresolved. CDR3 length: 15 residues. The V end lost 5 bases, the J end lost 7 bases, and 19 bases lay between the germline ends. The V gene's germline CDR1 is SGHNT and CDR2 YYREEE (reference sequence). The chain's CDR3 is CASSLTVGLDNTIYF. The CDR3 coding sequence is TGTGCCAGCAGTTTGACGGTAGGACTGGACAACACCATATATTTT.

This chain joins TRBV7-9 and TRBJ2-5; 13 bases map to TRBD2. The V and J ends lost 5 bases and 2 bases, in that order; junction bases with no gene match: 5. CDR3 length: 16 amino acids. Looked up from germline, CDR1 is SEHNR and CDR2 is FQNEAQ (reference sequence). The CDR3 here is CASSPRLAGGQETQYF. The CDR3 DNA sequence: TGTGCCAGCAGCCCCCGACTAGCGGGAGGTCAAGAGACCCAGTACTTC.

The chain joins TRBV28 to TRBJ2-1; TRBD2 aligns across 13 bases. Germline-derived CDR1 and CDR2 are MDHEN and SYDVKM. Trimming took 6 bases from V and 0 from J; bases not matched to a gene: 8. CDR3 length equals 18 residues. This CDR3 reads CASSFNGLAGDSYNEQFF. As DNA, the CDR3 is TGTGCCAGCAGCTTCAACGGACTAGCGGGAGACTCCTACAATGAGCAGTTCTTC. Complete variable domain (other parts from reference TRBV28 and TRBJ2-1): DVKVTQSSRYLVKRTGEKVFLECVQDMDHENMFWYRQDPGLGLRLIYFSYDVKMKEKGDIPEGYSVSREKKERFSLILESASTNQTSMYLCASSFNGLAGDSYNEQFFGPGTRLTVL.

The chain combines TRBV5-3 with TRBJ2-1; 9 positions agree with TRBD2. TRBV5-3 counts as an open reading frame of uncertain function. V lost 4 bases to trimming and J lost 8 bases; unmatched junction nucleotides: 10. The CDR3 contains 15 residues. CDR3 amino acids: CARSRTSAIDDEQFF. The CDR3 bases are TGTGCCAGAAGCAGGACTAGCGCGATCGACGATGAGCAGTTCTTC.

The chain is built from TRBV5-6 and TRBJ2-7, with D possibly matching TRBD2 (6 bases). The CDR3 is 15 residues long. Germline CDR1 reads SGHDT; CDR2 reads YYEEEE. The germline V and J ends were trimmed by 4 bases and 6 bases, with 20 bases remaining between them. The CDR3 DNA follows: TGTGCCAGCAGCGCCGGGAGCAGGGTTTGGTCCGAGCAGTACTTC. The encoded protein is CASSAGSRVWSEQYF.

V is TRBV5-1 and J is TRBJ1-2; 9 positions match TRBD1. The germline CDR1 and CDR2 sequences are SGHRS and YFSETQ. This CDR3 contains 16 residues. The V gene end was trimmed by 0 bases and the J gene end by 3 bases; junction bases not matched to a gene: 6. The CDR3 protein is CASSLGWTGDHYGYTF. The CDR3 DNA reads TGCGCCAGCAGCTTGGGTTGGACAGGGGACCACTATGGCTACACCTTC. Drawing the rest from reference TRBV5-1 and TRBJ1-2, the complete variable domain is KAGVTQTPRYLIKTRGQQVTLSCSPISGHRSVSWYQQTPGQGLQFLFEYFSETQRNKGNFPGRFSGRQFSNSRSEMNVSTLELGDSALYLCASSLGWTGDHYGYTFGSGTRLTVV.

This sequence joins TRBV19 and TRBJ2-7; TRBD1 matches at 7 bases. The CDR3 length is 14 residues. V gave up 4 bases and J gave up 2 bases; unmatched junction bases: 5. Germline CDR1 LNHDA, CDR2 SQIVND (reference sequence). CDR3 DNA sequence: TGTGCCAGTAGTACCTACAGGGGCGCCTACGAGCAGTACTTC. This translates into CASSTYRGAYEQYF. Complete variable domain (other parts from reference TRBV19 and TRBJ2-7): DGGITQSPKYLFRKEGQNVTLSCEQNLNHDAMYWYRQDPGQGLRLIYYSQIVNDFQKGDIAEGYSVSREKKESFPLTVTSAQKNPTAFYLCASSTYRGAYEQYFGPGTRLTVT.

The J gene is TRBJ2-3, the V gene TRBV28; the match to TRBD2 covers 10 bases. CDR1 is MDHEN, CDR2 SYDVKM, per germline. J was trimmed by 5 bases and V by 6 bases; bases with no gene match: 11. The CDR3 has 16 residues. The CDR3 protein is CASSRTSGSLGDTQYF. For the CDR3, the DNA is TGTGCCAGCAGCCGGACTAGCGGCTCGTTAGGAGATACGCAGTATTTT.

The chain couples TRBV27 to TRBJ2-3, with 7 bases identical to TRBD2. From germline, CDR1 is MNHEY and CDR2 SMNVEV (reference sequence). This CDR3 spans 15 amino acids. The ends lost 3 bases at V and 6 bases at J; junction bases unmatched: 9. The CDR3 DNA sequence: TGTGCCAGCAGTTTCATGGGGCGGGGGTCTGATACGCAGTATTTT. Translated, it gives CASSFMGRGSDTQYF.

This rearrangement joins TRBV28 to TRBJ1-3, with a tentative D call TRBD1 (5 bases). Germline V lookup: CDR1 MDHEN, CDR2 SYDVKM. This CDR3 is built from 14 residues. V shed 6 bases and J shed 4 bases, with 13 bases lying between them. The CDR3 sequence: CASRKGRKGNTIYF. The DNA for the CDR3 is TGTGCCAGCAGGAAGGGGAGGAAAGGAAACACCATATATTTT.

CDR3 loop: CASSRAGGNQPQHF. The CDR3 nucleotides are TGTGCCAGCAGTCGGGCCGGGGGCAATCAGCCCCAGCATTTT. This chain joins TRBV6-6 and TRBJ1-5; D unclear. V was shortened by 5 bases and J by 2 bases, with 10 bases between the two germline ends. Germline V CDR1 and CDR2: MNHNY, SVGAGI (reference sequence). The CDR3 covers 14 residues.

The chain combines TRBV10-3 with TRBJ2-1, with 9 bases that match TRBD1. The V segment lost 7 bases and the J segment 6 bases; nucleotides outside the gene matches: 16. The CDR3 covers 17 residues. CDR1 ENHRY and CDR2 SYGVKD come from the germline V gene. CDR3 DNA: TGTGCCATCAAGAGGGGGACAGGGAACCCTGATCGCAATGAGCAGTTCTTC. The encoded protein is CAIKRGTGNPDRNEQFF.

This chain connects TRBV6-5 to TRBJ2-1; D uncertain. The CDR3 sequence is 16 residues long. The V end lost 0 bases, the J end lost 0 bases, and 9 bases lay between the germline ends. CDR1 and CDR2 from the germline V gene are MNHEY and SVGAGI. The chain's CDR3 is CASSYSATSSYNEQFF. CDR3 coding DNA: TGTGCCAGCAGTTACTCGGCCACCAGCTCCTACAATGAGCAGTTCTTC.

The rearrangement uses TRBV7-9 and TRBJ2-3, with 7 bases matching TRBD2. Per the germline V gene, CDR1 is SEHNR and CDR2 is FQNEAQ (reference sequence). This CDR3 spans 15 amino acids. Losses at the gene ends were 6 bases for V and 2 bases for J; bases not matched to a gene: 8. Written as DNA, the CDR3 is TGTGCCAGCAGACCTAGCGGAACTACCACAGATACGCAGTATTTT. Protein: CASRPSGTTTDTQYF.

The chain couples TRBV29-1 to TRBJ2-5; the match to TRBD2 covers 10 bases. The CDR3 has 14 residues. Germline CDR1 is SQVTM and CDR2 is ANQGSEA. V shed 4 bases and J 4 bases; nucleotides not matched to a gene: 6. CDR3 sequence: CSVGALAGRETQYF. The CDR3 region has the DNA TGCAGCGTTGGGGCACTAGCGGGAAGAGAGACCCAGTACTTC.

The V and J genes are TRBV5-8 and TRBJ1-4; tentative D call: TRBD1 (5 bases). Per the germline V gene, CDR1 is SGHTS and CDR2 is YDEGEE. V was trimmed by 3 bases and J by 6 bases, leaving 6 bases between them. This CDR3 region has 12 residues. CDR3 DNA: TGTGCCAGCAGCTGGGGGGATGAAAAACTGTTTTTT. Translating it yields CASSWGDEKLFF. Combining the CDR3 with reference TRBV5-8 and TRBJ1-4 gives the whole variable domain EAGVTQSPTHLIKTRGQQATLRCSPISGHTSVYWYQQALGLGLQFLLWYDEGEERNRGNFPPRFSGRQFPNYSSELNVNALELEDSALYLCASSWGDEKLFFGSGTQLSVL.

J is TRBJ1-1 and V is TRBV14, with TRBD1 matching over 7 bases. CDR1 and CDR2 (germline): SGHDN, FVKESK. This CDR3 contains 15 residues. The ends lost 3 bases at V and 1 base at J; junction bases unmatched: 5. The CDR3 is CASSHRDRSNTEAFF. The DNA for the CDR3 is TGTGCCAGCAGCCATCGGGACAGATCGAACACTGAAGCTTTCTTT.

The J gene is TRBJ2-2, the V gene TRBV19; perhaps TRBD2 as D (7 bases). Per the germline V gene, CDR1 is LNHDA and CDR2 is SQIVND (reference sequence). The V gene lost 10 bases and the J gene lost 0 bases, with 9 bases spanning the gap. This CDR3 is built from 13 residues. DNA for the CDR3: TGTGCCACGGGGGGCGCGAACACCGGGGAGCTGTTTTTT. This gives the protein CATGGANTGELFF.

This clone came up a few times. The chain joins TRBV4-3 to TRBJ2-6; 8 bases map to TRBD2. Germline V gene sequence: CDR1 LGHNA, CDR2 YSLEER. After removal of 0 bases from V and 4 bases from J, the junction contained 8 bases not matched to a gene. The CDR3 length is 18 residues. The CDR3 region is CASSQDRGGREGANVLTF. The CDR3 region has the DNA TGCGCCAGCAGCCAAGATCGCGGGGGGCGAGAGGGGGCCAACGTCCTGACTTTC.

V usage is TRBV6-5 and J usage is TRBJ1-5, with D hard to call. Germline V gene data show CDR1 as MNHEY and CDR2 as SVGAGI. This CDR3 is built from 15 residues. V was shortened by 0 bases and J by 4 bases, with 10 bases between the two germline ends. The CDR3 is CASSYSKAGNQPQHF. CDR3 coding DNA: TGTGCCAGCAGTTACTCGAAGGCGGGGAATCAGCCCCAGCATTTT.

The CDR3 region is CASSLVAREGPYEQYF. The DNA for the CDR3 is TGTGCCAGCAGCTTAGTCGCGCGGGAGGGCCCCTACGAGCAGTACTTC. The chain uses TRBV7-8 and TRBJ2-7, with 9 bases lining up with TRBD2. Losses at the gene ends were 1 base for V and 2 bases for J; bases not matched to a gene: 6. This CDR3 comprises 16 residues. CDR1 is SGHVS, CDR2 FQNEAQ, per germline.

In its sample, this clone was seen once. The chain links TRBV7-9 to TRBJ2-2; D gene ambiguous. The germline V gene encodes CDR1 SEHNR and CDR2 FQNEAQ (reference sequence). V was trimmed by 5 bases and J by 1 base, leaving 5 bases between them. The CDR3 loop spans 13 amino acids. The CDR3 reads CASSPENTGELFF. CDR3 in DNA: TGTGCCAGCAGCCCAGAGAACACCGGGGAGCTGTTTTTT.

In regard to this clone: One end of the junction varies from germline; a read error may be responsible. This chain links TRBV5-1 with TRBJ1-5; D possibly corresponds to TRBD1 (6 bases). The CDR3 has 15 amino acids. Per the germline V gene, CDR1 is SGHRS and CDR2 is YFSETQ. This CDR3 reads CASSFSPGGNQHQHF. CDR3 sequence (DNA): TGCGCCAGCAGCTTTAGCCCGGGGGGCAATCAGCACCAGCATTTT.

The gene calls are TRBV4-2 and TRBJ2-7; the D gene is possibly TRBD1 (6 bases). Trimming cost V 2 bases and J 7 bases, with 9 bases left between them. Looked up from germline, CDR1 is LGHNA and CDR2 is YNFKEQ. The CDR3 is made up of 12 amino acids. The CDR3 DNA is TGTGCCAGCAGCCAACGAGGGGGAGAGCAGTACTTC. Protein sequence: CASSQRGGEQYF.

The chain couples TRBV4-1 to TRBJ2-3; 7 nucleotides line up with TRBD1. Trimming cost V 3 bases and J 3 bases; bases outside gene matches: 6. CDR1 MGHRA and CDR2 YSYEKL come from the germline V gene. The CDR3 length is 15 residues. CDR3 region: CASSQGTEETDTQYF. The CDR3 nucleotides are TGCGCCAGCAGCCAGGGGACAGAGGAAACAGATACGCAGTATTTT.